These 15 T cell receptor beta chains were sequenced from one sample in a study of blood T cells in healthy people across ages. Combining a sample-barcoded 5' primer with a J-beta primer mix, a second PCR ran for roughly 7 to 12 cycles. From the 5' RACE reads, TCRdb called clonotypes with MiXCR, one entry per CDR3 protein. The sample comprises 750,000 to 850,000 distinct CDR3 sequences, around a quarter of which are singletons, and approximately 4% rests with the top ten. The data also belong to a second study, concerning T cells of mothers and their children.

The sample taken for sequencing was blood. These receptors came from a boy aged 5-17 years in good health.

The chain's CDR3 is CASRFGQNYGYTF. In nucleotides, the CDR3 is TGCGCCAGCAGATTCGGACAGAACTATGGCTACACCTTC. The chain uses TRBV5-1 and TRBJ1-2; D perhaps matches TRBD1 (6 bases). CDR1 is SGHRS and CDR2 is YFSETQ in the germline V gene. CDR3 length equals 13 residues. Trimming left V 5 bases short and J 2 bases short, with 10 bases between.

The chain is built from TRBV4-1 and TRBJ2-5; no reliable D call. Germline CDR1 is MGHRA and CDR2 is YSYEKL. The CDR3 covers 14 residues. V was pared by 4 bases and J by 5 bases, with 14 bases between. CDR3 sequence: CASSPLGKLETQYF. In DNA form, the CDR3 reads TGCGCCAGCAGCCCCTTGGGGAAGCTCGAGACCCAGTACTTC.

This clonotype was seen only a few times. The chain recombines TRBV5-5 with TRBJ1-4; 9 bases agree with TRBD1. Germline values: CDR1 SGHKS, CDR2 YYEKEE (reference sequence). J lost 5 bases, V lost 2 bases, and 4 bases had no gene match. CDR3 length: 15 amino acids. The CDR3 loop reads CASSLRQGGNEKLFF. The CDR3 nucleotides read TGTGCCAGCAGCTTACGACAGGGGGGCAATGAAAAACTGTTTTTT.

CDR3 in amino acids: CSVEDTYGYTF. The CDR3 DNA sequence: TGCAGCGTTGAGGACACCTATGGCTACACCTTC. The chain couples TRBV29-1 to TRBJ1-2; tentatively, D is TRBD1 (5 bases). CDR3 size: 11 residues. Trimming stripped 3 bases from V and 4 bases from J, with 6 bases between. The germline gives CDR1 SQVTM, CDR2 ANQGSEA.

This clonotype occurred a few times. The chain couples TRBV4-3 to TRBJ1-3; D remains ambiguous. The CDR3 extends over 17 amino acids. V lost 2 bases, J lost 1 base, and 15 bases lay in between. The germline V gene encodes CDR1 LGHNA and CDR2 YSLEER. The CDR3 DNA is TGCGCCAGCAGCCAATCTAGAGCCAGTAGTTCTGGAAACACCATATATTTT. Amino acids: CASSQSRASSSGNTIYF.

V is TRBV28 and J is TRBJ2-1; a possible D gene is TRBD1 (6 bases). The V gene lost 4 bases and the J gene lost 3 bases, with 13 bases spanning the gap. Germline loops: CDR1 MDHEN, CDR2 SYDVKM. This CDR3 comprises 15 residues. CDR3 in amino acids: CASSSGQIHYNEQFF. For the CDR3, the DNA is TGTGCCAGCAGTTCCGGACAGATCCACTACAATGAGCAGTTCTTC.

The chain recombines TRBV4-3 with TRBJ2-7; D ambiguous. Trimming took off 0 bases at V and 0 bases at J, with 9 bases between the two ends. The CDR3 is 15 amino acids. Germline values: CDR1 LGHNA, CDR2 YSLEER. The CDR3 is CASSQDQSGSYEQYF. CDR3 nucleotides: TGCGCCAGCAGCCAAGATCAATCCGGCTCCTACGAGCAGTACTTC.

The chain combines TRBV7-2 with TRBJ2-2, with 16 bases fitting TRBD2. Trimming cost V 3 bases and J 6 bases; bases outside gene matches: 10. The CDR3 consists of 19 residues. Germline V gene lookup returns CDR1 SGHTA and CDR2 FQGNSA. CDR3 in DNA: TGTGCCAGCAGCTTGGGGACTAGCGGGAGGGCCCTATATGCCGGGGAGCTGTTTTTT. This gives the protein CASSLGTSGRALYAGELFF.

This clonotype was counted only a few times. The V and J genes are TRBV29-1 and TRBJ2-7, with D possibly matching TRBD2 (6 bases). Trimming took off 6 bases at V and 0 bases at J, with 15 bases between the two ends. The CDR3 has 14 residues. Germline V gene data show CDR1 as SQVTM and CDR2 as ANQGSEA. The DNA of the CDR3 is TGCAGCGTCCTTGGGGGAGGTGGCTCCTACGAGCAGTACTTC. Protein sequence: CSVLGGGGSYEQYF.

This chain connects TRBV14 to TRBJ2-7; tentatively, D is TRBD2 (5 bases). The germline CDR1 and CDR2 sequences are SGHDN and FVKESK. V was clipped by 2 bases and J by 2 bases, with 13 bases between them. The CDR3 has 15 amino acids. Written as DNA, the CDR3 is TGTGCCAGCAGCCAACTCCGGGATCCTCCCTACGAGCAGTACTTC. Amino acids: CASSQLRDPPYEQYF.

This clonotype appeared a few times. CDR3: CASSLRGQALYEQYF. The CDR3 nucleotides read TGTGCCAGCAGTTTGAGAGGGCAGGCTCTCTACGAGCAGTACTTC. The chain recombines TRBV27 with TRBJ2-7; maybe TRBD2 (5 bases). The length of the CDR3 is 15 residues. V shed 3 bases and J shed 3 bases, with 15 bases lying between them. Germline CDR1 is MNHEY and CDR2 is SMNVEV (reference sequence).

This chain links TRBV25-1 with TRBJ2-5; D not resolved. The end of the DNA is better explained by TRBJ2-7, so the J call may be wrong. The CDR3 covers 10 residues. CDR1 and CDR2 (germline): MGHDK, SYGVNS. The CDR3 here is CASSWDEQYF. The CDR3 nucleotides are TGTGCCAGCAGCTGGGACGAGCAGTACTTC.

The chain carries TRBV6-6 and TRBJ2-1, with 14 bases identical to TRBD2. This CDR3 has 16 amino acids. J lost 6 bases, V lost 4 bases, and 5 bases had no gene match. Per germline, CDR1 MNHNY and CDR2 SVGAGI (reference sequence). CDR3 loop: CASSSTGTSGSNEQFF. In DNA form, the CDR3 reads TGTGCCAGCAGTTCCACCGGGACTAGCGGGAGCAATGAGCAGTTCTTC.

The CDR3 region is CASSQESRNTIYF. The CDR3 region has the DNA TGTGCCAGCAGCCAAGAATCGAGAAACACCATATATTTT. This rearrangement joins TRBV4-2 to TRBJ1-3; D not certain. V was shortened by 0 bases and J by 5 bases, with 5 bases between the two germline ends. This CDR3 is 13 amino acids long. In germline, CDR1 is LGHNA, CDR2 YNFKEQ.

The CDR3 protein is CASSAGLAGRKMGDQYF. In nucleotides, the CDR3 is TGTGCCAGCTCCGCTGGGCTAGCGGGACGGAAAATGGGCGACCAGTACTTC. This chain connects TRBV9 to TRBJ2-7; TRBD2 aligns across 9 bases. Looked up from germline, CDR1 is SGDLS and CDR2 is YYNGEE. Trimming at V came to 7 bases and at J to 10 bases, leaving 24 bases not matched to a gene. The CDR3 runs to 17 residues.